The sequence of this T cell receptor gamma chain was determined in a study of Vδ1+ human thymocytes. Broader study findings: Thymic TRG and TRD repertoires appeared highly polyclonal. TRG sequences recurred across donors, whereas TRD sequences stayed essentially private. Unexpected Vdelta2 sequences could cause misinterpretation of bulk repertoire data.

The sorted cells were CD3+ Vdelta1+ Vdelta2- thymocytes from alphabeta-depleted thymus. The template was reverse-transcribed extracted RNA. Multiplex PCR used pooled V-gene forward primers and a constant-region reverse primer to amplify CDR3s. TCRdb re-processed the multiplex PCR reads using CATT. Counted here are roughly 24,000 gamma-chain clones, approximately 13% occurring once; the ten biggest clones make up 1.9%. Germline V gene lookup returns CDR1 EGSNGY and CDR2 YDSYNSKV. V lost 1 base, J lost 3 bases, and 11 bases stayed unmatched. The CDR3 covers 17 residues. A remark on this clone: Its antigen is undetermined.

The chain employs TRGV2 and TRGJP2. This receptor was obtained from a child younger than two who had congenital heart surgery. The source material was Vdelta1+ gamma-delta thymocytes from the thymus. As for subset: FACS-sorted CD3+ TCRalphabeta- TCRVdelta1+ TCRVdelta2- thymocytes. In nucleotides, the CDR3 is TGTGCCACCTGGGACGGCTACTCCGGTGGTAGTGATTGGATCAAGACGTTT. Amino acid sequence: CATWDGYSGGSDWIKTF.